The sequence of this TCR beta chain was determined in a study of blood T cell repertoires in COVID-19. As for the study in general: From T cells, B-cell-depleted T cells, or PBMCs came the material, which was cDNA or gDNA.

Participants had their cohort set by participant-reported clinical history. In the 2 weeks before study entry, exposed participants met a COVID-19 case, which was PCR-confirmed or clinician-diagnosed. Original methodology: Reference gene primer amplification gave estimated nucleated cell counts. The assay was immunoSEQ multiplex PCR, and TCRdb's table has in-frame clones only and misses some. Clone size and V and J calls were adopted from that table, with D and trimming inferred from the DNA. The sample shows fewer than 350,000 clones, 88% of them seen only once. This clone was counted once. CDR3 length: 16 residues. The V gene's germline CDR1 is SGHRS and CDR2 YFSETQ. V was shortened by 0 bases and J by 4 bases, with 16 bases between the two germline ends.

The chain is built from TRBV5-1 and TRBJ2-5; D is possibly TRBD2 (6 bases). The specimen sequenced was PBMCs or T cells enriched from blood (not recorded which). The source is a woman aged 30 to 39 who had been exposed to COVID-19. CDR3 protein: CASSLEEGRVRETQYF. CDR3 DNA sequence: TGCGCCAGCAGCTTGGAGGAGGGTAGGGTTCGAGAGACCCAGTACTTC.